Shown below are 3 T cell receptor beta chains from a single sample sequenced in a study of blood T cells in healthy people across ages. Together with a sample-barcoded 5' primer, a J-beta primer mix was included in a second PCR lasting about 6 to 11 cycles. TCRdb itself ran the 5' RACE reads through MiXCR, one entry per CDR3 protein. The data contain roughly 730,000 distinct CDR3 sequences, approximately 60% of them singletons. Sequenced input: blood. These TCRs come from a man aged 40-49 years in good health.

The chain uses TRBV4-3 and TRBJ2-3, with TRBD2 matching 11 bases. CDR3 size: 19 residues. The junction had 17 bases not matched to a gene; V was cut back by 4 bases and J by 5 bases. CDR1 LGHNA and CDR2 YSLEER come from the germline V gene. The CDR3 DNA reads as TGCGCCAGCAGCCCCTCTGCGTATGCTAGCGGGAGGTGGGAAGATACGCAGTATTTT. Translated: CASSPSAYASGRWEDTQYF.

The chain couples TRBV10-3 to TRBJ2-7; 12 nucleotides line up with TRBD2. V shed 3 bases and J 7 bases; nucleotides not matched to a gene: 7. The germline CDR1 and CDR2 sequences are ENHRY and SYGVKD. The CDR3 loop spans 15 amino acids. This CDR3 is CAISELLAGGVEQYF. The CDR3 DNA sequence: TGTGCCATCAGTGAATTACTAGCGGGAGGCGTTGAGCAGTACTTC.

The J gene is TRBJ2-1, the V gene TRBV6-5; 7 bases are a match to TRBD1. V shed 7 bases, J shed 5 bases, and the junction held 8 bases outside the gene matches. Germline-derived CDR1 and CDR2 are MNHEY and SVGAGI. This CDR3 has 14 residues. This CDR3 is CASNNRGSHNEQFF. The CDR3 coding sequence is TGTGCCAGCAACAACAGGGGTAGCCACAATGAGCAGTTCTTC.